Each of the 6 T cell receptor beta chains below was sequenced from the same sample in a study of OX40 agonist ivuxolimab in advanced cancers. Clones were read by immunoSEQ multiplex PCR, and TCRdb kept only the in-frame ones, dropping some. There are about 100,000 clones in the sample; roughly 90% occur only once, and about 0.49% lies in the top ten. The sample here was CD4+ or CD8+ T cells sorted from blood, taken in a trial of the OX40 agonist ivuxolimab. Receptor source: an adult with an advanced solid tumor such as melanoma, head and neck, liver or kidney cancer.

This clone was observed a handful of times. The chain has TRBV20-1 and TRBJ2-1; D is unclear. Germline-derived CDR1 and CDR2 are DFQATT and SNEGSKA (reference sequence). CDR3 length equals 9 residues. Trimming took 5 bases from V and 6 from J, leaving 2 bases between them. The CDR3 DNA is TGCAGTGCTGGCAATGAGCAGTTCTTC. This codes for CSAGNEQFF.

The chain joins TRBV9 to TRBJ2-1, with 8 bases that match TRBD2. Germline lookup yields CDR1 SGDLS and CDR2 YYNGEE. After removal of 0 bases from V and 5 bases from J, the junction contained 4 bases not matched to a gene. The CDR3 spans 15 residues. In nucleotides, the CDR3 is TGTGCCAGCAGCGTAGAACTAGCGGCAGACAATGAGCAGTTCTTC. It yields the protein CASSVELAADNEQFF.

This sequence joins TRBV5-1 and TRBJ2-7; TRBD2 aligns across 7 bases. The trim removed 3 bases at V and 2 bases at J, leaving 8 bases unmatched. This CDR3 has 15 residues. Germline CDR1 reads SGHRS; CDR2 reads YFSETQ. The CDR3 loop reads CASSSGRGRTYEQYF. CDR3 in DNA: TGCGCCAGCAGCTCAGGACGCGGGAGAACCTACGAGCAGTACTTC. The variable domain in full, with the rest retrieved from reference TRBV5-1 and TRBJ2-7, is KAGVTQTPRYLIKTRGQQVTLSCSPISGHRSVSWYQQTPGQGLQFLFEYFSETQRNKGNFPGRFSGRQFSNSRSEMNVSTLELGDSALYLCASSSGRGRTYEQYFGPGTRLTVT.

This clone has just one count. The chain uses TRBV18 and TRBJ2-5; D is uncertain. Trimming took 2 bases from V and 2 from J, leaving 6 bases between them. The CDR3 has 13 residues. Germline CDR1 and CDR2: KGHSH and LQKENI. This chain's CDR3 is CASSPGTQETQYF. CDR3 DNA sequence: TGTGCCAGCTCACCAGGAACGCAAGAGACCCAGTACTTC.

This chain uses TRBV6-6 with TRBJ1-3, with D unresolved. The V end lost 7 bases, the J end lost 4 bases, and 8 bases lay between the germline ends. CDR1 is MNHNY and CDR2 is SVGAGI in the germline V gene (reference sequence). This CDR3 contains 12 residues. The CDR3 loop is CASTEWGNTIYF. In nucleotides, the CDR3 is TGTGCCAGCACGGAATGGGGAAACACCATATATTTT.

The genes are TRBV19 and TRBJ2-3; D is possibly TRBD2 (6 bases). CDR1 is LNHDA and CDR2 is SQIVND in the germline V gene (reference sequence). The V end was cut by 5 bases, the J end by 6 bases, with 18 bases between. The CDR3 has 15 amino acids. CDR3 region: CASSPDAGGGDTQYF. CDR3 coding DNA: TGTGCCAGTAGTCCAGACGCGGGTGGAGGGGATACGCAGTATTTT. Supplemented by reference TRBV19 and TRBJ2-3, the full variable domain reads DGGITQSPKYLFRKEGQNVTLSCEQNLNHDAMYWYRQDPGQGLRLIYYSQIVNDFQKGDIAEGYSVSREKKESFPLTVTSAQKNPTAFYLCASSPDAGGGDTQYFGPGTRLTVL.